Below, one T cell receptor (beta chain) is given with its context. This sample is part of a study of blood T cell repertoires in COVID-19. Sequenced by immunoSEQ multiplex PCR; TCRdb stores in-frame clones only, minus some. The sample lists 50,000 to 75,000 clones, about four fifths occurring once. Trimming took 3 bases from V and 7 from J, leaving 15 bases between them. Germline-derived CDR1 and CDR2 are SNHLY and FYNNEI. The CDR3 consists of 15 residues. The sequenced sample consisted of peripheral blood. This rearrangement joins TRBV2 to TRBJ2-2; the D gene is possibly TRBD1 (6 bases). This TCR came from a human donor in a cohort sampled during active COVID-19. CDR3 loop: CASSDFAGVGGELFF. As DNA, the CDR3 is TGTGCCAGCAGTGATTTTGCAGGGGTCGGCGGGGAGCTGTTTTTT.